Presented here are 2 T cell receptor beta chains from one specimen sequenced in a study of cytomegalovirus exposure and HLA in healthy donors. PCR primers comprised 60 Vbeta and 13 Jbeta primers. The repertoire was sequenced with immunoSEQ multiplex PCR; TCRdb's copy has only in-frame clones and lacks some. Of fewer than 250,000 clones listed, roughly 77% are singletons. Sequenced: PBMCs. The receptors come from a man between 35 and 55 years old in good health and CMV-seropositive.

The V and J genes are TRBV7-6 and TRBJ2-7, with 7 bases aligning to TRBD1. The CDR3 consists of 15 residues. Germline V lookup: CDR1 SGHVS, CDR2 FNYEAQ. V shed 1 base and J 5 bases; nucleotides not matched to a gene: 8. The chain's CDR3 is CASSLERQGVHEQYF. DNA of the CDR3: TGTGCCAGCAGCTTAGAACGACAGGGTGTCCACGAGCAGTACTTC.

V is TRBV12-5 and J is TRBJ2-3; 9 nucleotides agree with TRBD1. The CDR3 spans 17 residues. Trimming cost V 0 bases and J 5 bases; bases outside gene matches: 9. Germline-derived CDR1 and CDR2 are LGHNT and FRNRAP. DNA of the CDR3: TGTGCTAGTGGTTTGGTTCGCGGGACAGGGAGTCAAGATACGCAGTATTTT. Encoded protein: CASGLVRGTGSQDTQYF.